This entry is about one T cell receptor beta chain. This clone was recorded only once. The specificity of this receptor is unknown. Nothing much larger sits one base from this clone, and base qualities are not available. The data originate from a study of blood T cell repertoires in COVID-19 (dated by TCRdb to the early 2020s). General notes on the study: The collaborator samples originated in the United States, Italy and Spain and spanned the acute and convalescent phases of COVID-19. The material from the prospective study consisted of cDNA or gDNA derived from T cells, B-cell-depleted T cells, or PBMCs. The dataset comprised deeply sampled blood TCRbeta repertoires from subjects exposed to, actively infected with, or recovered from COVID-19. The repertoires were made available in a free public database intended to serve as a resource for research on the immune response to SARS-CoV-2. The samples were drawn from two sources: the first 160 participants of the ongoing ImmuneRACE study, and 1,200 or so subjects contributed by 6 global collaborators. A de-identified subject ID, COVID-19 status, age in years and sex were almost always included in the sample metadata. Where available, HLA class I and class II types were taken from metadata supplied by the sample provider and were not determined by assay-based typing. On the study overall, not on this receptor specifically: The amount of clinical and demographic metadata varied by source and participant and was provided uncurated.

TCRbeta CDR3 regions were amplified from genomic DNA using the immunoSEQ Assay, a bias-controlled multiplex PCR. From the authors' description of their analysis: Nucleated cell counts per sample were estimated from amplification of reference gene primers within the assay. To quantify the absolute abundance of each unique TCRbeta CDR3 rearrangement, sequence reads were collapsed and filtered. For each sample, productive Simpson clonality was calculated as the square root of Simpson's diversity index across productive rearrangements. TCRdb provides this immuneACCESS table in a form limited to in-frame rearrangements. Some clones are lacking; in checked studies, under half of them reflect an unresolved V gene, and why the rest are absent is not known. That table gives V, J and clone size, and the DNA gave D and trimming. This sample is represented by around 89,000 clones; about nine tenths of them were singletons. Under 9.5% of the sample is held by the ten biggest clonotypes.

The collaborating institutions used their own protocols to collect whole blood in K2EDTA tubes. For TCRbeta analysis, collaborators shipped samples in one of three forms: frozen whole blood, isolated PBMCs, or DNA extracted from either of those sample types. The CDR3 covers 14 residues, taking in both the cysteine and the phenylalanine. The retained sequence is limited to the CDR3, 42 bases, with the frame set at the first base. Reading the germline V gene gives CDR1 MDHEN and CDR2 SYDVKM. V ends up 3 bases short and J 6 bases short, with an unmatched junction base count of 5. This receptor was taken from a man aged 45-65 years with acute or convalescent COVID-19. What was sequenced was peripheral blood. Rearrangement joined TRBV28 to TRBJ1-5; TRBD1 fits 7 bases in the junction. The nucleotide sequence reads TGTGCCAGCAGTTTCACAGGGGTGGTTCAGCCCCAGCATTTT. It encodes CASSFTGVVQPQHF.